The 10 T cell receptor beta chains below were found in one sample sequenced in a study of cytomegalovirus exposure and HLA in healthy donors. A multiplex PCR was run with 60 Vbeta primers and 13 Jbeta primers. Using immunoSEQ multiplex PCR, the repertoire was profiled, and TCRdb retains in-frame clones only, with some absent. The sample shows roughly 180,000 clones, about 80% of them seen only once. The sequenced sample was PBMCs. Receptors were obtained from a man aged 25-40 years in good health and CMV-seropositive.

This chain uses TRBV4-1 with TRBJ2-3; TRBD2 is a possible D gene (6 bases). V was clipped by 10 bases and J by 0 bases, with 14 bases between them. Germline V gene data show CDR1 as MGHRA and CDR2 as YSYEKL. CDR3 length: 14 amino acids. The CDR3 spells CATGARRSTDTQYF. Here the CDR3 DNA reads TGCGCCACGGGAGCTAGACGTAGCACAGATACGCAGTATTTT.

This clone was picked up a small number of times. The J gene is TRBJ2-5, the V gene TRBV4-1, with D uncertain. Trimming took 1 base from V and 2 from J, leaving 5 bases between them. The CDR3 is 13 amino acids. The germline V gene has CDR1 MGHRA and CDR2 YSYEKL. DNA for the CDR3: TGCGCCAGCAGCCAAGTCAGGCAAGAGACCCAGTACTTC. This gives the protein CASSQVRQETQYF.

V gene TRBV23-1 combines with J gene TRBJ2-7, with 9 bases lining up with TRBD1. TRBV23-1 is designated an ORF whose function remains uncertain. The CDR3 has 16 amino acids. V trimming: 2 bases; J trimming: 7 bases; junction bases outside the gene matches: 12. CDR3 amino acids: CASSQMARDRAREQYF. Written as DNA, the CDR3 is TGCGCCAGCAGTCAAATGGCCCGGGACAGGGCGCGAGAGCAGTACTTC.

V and J are TRBV27 and TRBJ2-1, with 9 bases that match TRBD1. V lost 5 bases and J lost 4; bases outside the gene matches: 9. In germline, CDR1 is MNHEY, CDR2 SMNVEV (reference sequence). The length of the CDR3 is 16 residues. CDR3 residues: CASSPSTGGYYNEQFF. The CDR3 DNA reads as TGTGCCAGCAGTCCCTCCACAGGGGGCTATTACAATGAGCAGTTCTTC.

The CDR3 DNA reads TGTGCCAGCAGTGGGCGAACCGGGACAGGGGCCTACGAGCAGTACTTC. This codes for CASSGRTGTGAYEQYF. The rearrangement uses TRBV27 and TRBJ2-7, with TRBD1 matching 10 bases. The V segment lost 5 bases and the J segment 2 bases; nucleotides outside the gene matches: 9. This CDR3 is 16 amino acids long. CDR1 is MNHEY and CDR2 is SMNVEV in the germline V gene (reference sequence).

The chain joins TRBV15 to TRBJ1-5; D may be TRBD1 (5 bases). V dropped 1 base and J dropped 7 bases, with 17 bases sitting between them. The CDR3 sequence is 16 residues long. From germline, CDR1 is LNHNV and CDR2 YYDKDF (reference sequence). The CDR3 coding sequence is TGTGCCACCAGCAGAGCGGACAAGTTTTATGGGCAGCCCCAGCATTTT. As protein: CATSRADKFYGQPQHF. The whole variable domain, filled in from reference TRBV15 and TRBJ1-5, reads DAMVIQNPRYQVTQFGKPVTLSCSQTLNHNVMYWYQQKSSQAPKLLFHYYDKDFNNEADTPDNFQSRRPNTSFCFLDIRSPGLGDTAMYLCATSRADKFYGQPQHFGDGTRLSIL.

The DNA for the CDR3 is TGTGCCAGCAGCGTAAGGACTCTCGGTACCTACAATGAGCAGTTCTTC. Translation gives CASSVRTLGTYNEQFF. The chain carries TRBV9 and TRBJ2-1; D perhaps matches TRBD2 (5 bases). This CDR3 region has 16 residues. Germline V gives CDR1 SGDLS, CDR2 YYNGEE. V was cut by 1 base and J by 2 bases, with 13 bases left in between.

The rearrangement joins TRBV4-1 to TRBJ2-7; possible D gene TRBD1, 5 bases. The CDR3 loop spans 14 amino acids. Germline V gives CDR1 MGHRA, CDR2 YSYEKL. The ends were cut back, 0 bases at V and 2 bases at J, with 8 bases in the middle. In DNA form, the CDR3 reads TGCGCCAGCAGCCAAGAGGAAGGGGCCTACGAGCAGTACTTC. Translated, it gives CASSQEEGAYEQYF.

The CDR3 DNA is TGTGCCAGCAGCTACGACAGGGGTAGCACCGGGGAGCTGTTTTTT. Encoded protein: CASSYDRGSTGELFF. The chain uses TRBV7-9 and TRBJ2-2, with TRBD1 matching 8 bases. Germline trimming cut 4 bases from V and 4 bases from J; bases unmatched to any gene: 5. From germline, CDR1 is SEHNR and CDR2 FQNEAQ (reference sequence). The CDR3 length is 15 residues.

This sequence joins TRBV11-3 and TRBJ2-7; possible D gene TRBD1, 5 bases. In germline, CDR1 is SGHNT, CDR2 YENEEA. This CDR3 region has 16 residues. V was clipped by 3 bases and J by 0 bases, with 15 bases between them. The DNA for the CDR3 is TGTGCCAGCAGCTTCGGGTACAGGTCGAGCTCCTACGAGCAGTACTTC. Protein: CASSFGYRSSSYEQYF. The full variable domain, with the rest looked up from reference TRBV11-3 and TRBJ2-7, is EAGVVQSPRYKIIEKKQPVAFWCNPISGHNTLYWYLQNLGQGPELLIRYENEEAVDDSQLPKDRFSAERLKGVDSTLKIQPAELGDSAVYLCASSFGYRSSSYEQYFGPGTRLTVT.